This T cell receptor (beta chain) was captured by sequencing in a study of blood T cell repertoires in COVID-19. Overall study: Acute and convalescent COVID-19 specimens originated in the United States, Italy and Spain.

The CDR3 is made up of 15 amino acids. Germline lookup yields CDR1 ENHRY and CDR2 SYGVKD. V gave up 4 bases and J gave up 4 bases, with 16 bases separating them. Some clones are missing from TCRdb's copy, which holds only in-frame ones; the method was immunoSEQ multiplex PCR. The sample has some 73,000 clones, approximately 86% seen once. The sample comprised peripheral blood. The rearrangement uses TRBV10-3 and TRBJ2-5, with a weak D call TRBD2 (5 bases). The sequence was collected from a man older than 75 with COVID-19, enrolled during active disease. The CDR3 spells CAISGRHGEGETQYF. CDR3 nucleotide sequence: TGTGCCATCAGTGGGAGGCACGGGGAAGGAGAGACCCAGTACTTC.